Listed below are T cell receptor beta chains from one sample, sequenced in a study of glioma-infiltrating T cells. TCRdb reanalysed the multiplex PCR reads using MiXCR and keeps one entry per CDR3 protein. The data contain approximately 90,000 distinct CDR3 sequences, about 25% of them seen just once; the ten biggest clones take up 6.7%. Sample: glioma tissue, nonneoplastic brain tissue, or PBMCs (not recorded which). The receptors derive from a human donor with low-grade glioma or glioblastoma, undergoing nonglioma brain surgery, or in good health (not recorded which). CDR3s include the opening cysteine and the closing phenylalanine or tryptophan. D genes are given only for firm matches. Size is omitted from some rows. Given values are once, few, many or a class for expanded clones.

clone_size j_call v_call d_call cdr3_aa cdr3_nt
NA TRBJ2-5 TRBV5-4 TRBD1 CASSWTGAETQYF TGTGCCAGCAGCTGGACAGGGGCAGAGACCCAGTACTTC
NA TRBJ2-3 TRBV10-3 NA CARSELAITDTQYF TGTGCCAGAAGTGAGCTCGCGATCACAGATACGCAGTATTTT
many TRBJ2-1 TRBV25-1 TRBD2 CASSLAGSYNEQFF TGTGCCAGCAGTCTAGCGGGATCATACAATGAGCAGTTCTTC
NA TRBJ2-5 TRBV7-9 TRBD2 CASSWSSGKETQYF TGTGCCAGCAGCTGGTCTAGCGGGAAAGAGACCCAGTACTTC
NA TRBJ1-1 TRBV12-3/TRBV12-4 NA CASSFGTRGSNTEAFF TGTGCCAGCAGTTTCGGCACCCGCGGATCGAACACTGAAGCTTTCTTT
many TRBJ2-3 TRBV6-1 NA CASSEFRGITSTDTQYF TGTGCCAGCAGTGAATTCCGGGGGATAACTAGCACAGATACGCAGTATTTT
NA TRBJ2-3 TRBV5-4 TRBD1 CASSFPGQNTDTQYF TGTGCCAGCAGCTTTCCGGGACAGAACACAGATACGCAGTATTTT
many TRBJ1-1 TRBV14 NA CASSQDLDLVVPFF TGTGCCAGCAGCCAAGATCTGGACCTAGTTGTTCCTTTCTTT
NA TRBJ2-7 TRBV29-1 NA CSVAKIGAAYEQYF TGCAGCGTTGCAAAGATAGGTGCAGCCTACGAGCAGTACTTC
many TRBJ1-3 TRBV18 NA CASSPRSGTGNTIYF TGTGCCAGCTCACCGAGGTCGGGTACTGGAAACACCATATATTTT
many TRBJ1-1 TRBV20-1 NA CSASGTRDLNTEAFF TGCAGTGCTAGTGGGACAAGAGACTTGAACACTGAAGCTTTCTTT
many TRBJ2-7 TRBV28 TRBD2 CASSFGGGRPYEQYF TGTGCCAGCAGTTTCGGGGGGGGGCGGCCCTACGAGCAGTACTTC
many TRBJ2-7 TRBV6-6 NA CASSYSNRDYEQYF TGTGCCAGCAGTTACTCAAACAGGGATTACGAGCAGTACTTC
NA TRBJ1-4 TRBV12-3/TRBV12-4 TRBD1 CASSKTGVGEKLFF TGTGCCAGCAGCAAGACAGGGGTAGGGGAAAAACTGTTTTTT
many TRBJ1-6 TRBV10-3 NA CAINQDSYNSPLHF TGTGCCATCAACCAGGACAGTTACAATTCACCCCTCCACTTT
once TRBJ2-3 TRBV30 TRBD2 CAWTSKGLVISDTQYF TGTGCCTGGACCTCAAAGGGACTAGTGATTTCAGATACGCAGTATTTT
many TRBJ1-1 TRBV29-1 NA CSVRTTGWSEAFF TGCAGCGTACGTACAACAGGGTGGTCTGAAGCTTTCTTT
many TRBJ2-2 TRBV19 NA CASSMVVANTGELFF TGTGCCAGTAGTATGGTGGTCGCGAACACCGGGGAGCTGTTTTTT
NA TRBJ2-7 TRBV10-3 TRBD1 CAISADPGQGSGEQYF TGTGCCATCAGTGCTGATCCGGGACAGGGTTCAGGCGAGCAGTACTTC
many TRBJ2-3 TRBV6-1 NA CASRRTGAGNADTQYF TGTGCCAGCCGCCGAACTGGTGCAGGGAACGCAGATACGCAGTATTTT
many TRBJ2-7 TRBV9 TRBD1 CASSASTGRSYEQYF TGTGCCAGCAGCGCGTCGACAGGGCGGTCCTACGAGCAGTACTTC
NA TRBJ2-7 TRBV10-3 TRBD2 CATRGAGGASYEQYF TGTGCCACCCGAGGGGCGGGAGGCGCCTCCTACGAGCAGTACTTC
many TRBJ1-3 TRBV19 NA CASLEGFLPGNTIYF TGTGCCAGTTTGGAAGGGTTTTTACCTGGAAACACCATATATTTT